This TCR beta chain was found in a study of long-term antiretroviral therapy in people with HIV. The overall study: Of all samples, the earliest predate the 2015 immediate-ART recommendation by about a decade. General study results and limits: Missing from the dataset were any data on ART adherence, viral resistance or therapy changes.

At the survey level, the v3.0 immunoSEQ assay was run. Clones were read by immunoSEQ multiplex PCR, and TCRdb kept only the in-frame ones, dropping some. The table records 30,000 to 40,000 clones, about 80% of them present only once. Trimming cost V 4 bases and J 0 bases; bases outside gene matches: 6. From germline, CDR1 is SNHLY and CDR2 FYNNEI. CDR3 length equals 17 residues. From each donor, at least one pre-ART PBMC sample and at least two post-ART PBMC samples were obtained. The study used samples holding 1-10 million cryopreserved PBMC before DNA extraction. Points on this clone: The target antigen is unknown.

The chain couples TRBV2 to TRBJ1-1; TRBD1 aligns across 12 bases. This material consisted of unsorted PBMCs, taken 0.4 years before starting antiretroviral therapy. The receptor's source is a young man with HIV. In nucleotides, the CDR3 is TGTGCCAGCAGTGTCGGGACAGGGGGCGCTATGAACACTGAAGCTTTCTTT. Residues: CASSVGTGGAMNTEAFF.